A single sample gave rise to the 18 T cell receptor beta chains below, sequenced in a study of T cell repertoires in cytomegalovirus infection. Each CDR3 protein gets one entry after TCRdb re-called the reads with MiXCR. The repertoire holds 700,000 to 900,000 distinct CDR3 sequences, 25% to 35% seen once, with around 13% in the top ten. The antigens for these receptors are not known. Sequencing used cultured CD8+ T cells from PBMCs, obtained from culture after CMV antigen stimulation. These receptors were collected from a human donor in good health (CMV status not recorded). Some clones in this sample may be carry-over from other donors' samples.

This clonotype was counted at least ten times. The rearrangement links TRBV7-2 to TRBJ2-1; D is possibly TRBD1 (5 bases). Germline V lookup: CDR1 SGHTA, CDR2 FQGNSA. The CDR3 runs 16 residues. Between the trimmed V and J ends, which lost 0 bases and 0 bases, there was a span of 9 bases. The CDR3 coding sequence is TGTGCCAGCAGCTTAGCGACAGAGAGCTCCTACAATGAGCAGTTCTTC. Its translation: CASSLATESSYNEQFF.

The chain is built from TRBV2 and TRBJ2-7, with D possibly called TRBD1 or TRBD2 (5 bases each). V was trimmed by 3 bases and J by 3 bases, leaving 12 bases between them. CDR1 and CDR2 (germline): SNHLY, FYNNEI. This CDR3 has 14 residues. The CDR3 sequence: CASSDPGTGYEQYV. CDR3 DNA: TGTGCCAGCAGTGACCCGGGGACGGGCTACGAGCAGTACGTC.

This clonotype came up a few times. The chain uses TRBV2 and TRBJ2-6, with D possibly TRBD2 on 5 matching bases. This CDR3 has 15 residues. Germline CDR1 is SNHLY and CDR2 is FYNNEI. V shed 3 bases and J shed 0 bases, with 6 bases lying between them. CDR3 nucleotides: TGTGCCAGCAGTGACGAGGGCTCTGGGGCCAACGTCCTGACTTTC. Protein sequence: CASSDEGSGANVLTF.

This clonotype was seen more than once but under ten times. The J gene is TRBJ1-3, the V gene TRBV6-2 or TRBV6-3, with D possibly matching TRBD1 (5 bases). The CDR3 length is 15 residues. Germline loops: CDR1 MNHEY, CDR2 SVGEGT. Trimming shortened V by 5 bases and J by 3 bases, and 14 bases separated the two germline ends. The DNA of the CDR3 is TGTGCCAGCAGTCGGATACAGGACAATGGAAACACCATATATTTT. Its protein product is CASSRIQDNGNTIYF.

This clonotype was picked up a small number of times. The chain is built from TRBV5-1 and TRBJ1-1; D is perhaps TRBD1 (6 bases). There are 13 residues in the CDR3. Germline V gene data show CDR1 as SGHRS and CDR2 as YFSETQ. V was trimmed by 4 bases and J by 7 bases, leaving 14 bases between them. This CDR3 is CASSGWDNYEAFF. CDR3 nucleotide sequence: TGCGCCAGCAGCGGGTGGGACAACTATGAAGCTTTCTTT.

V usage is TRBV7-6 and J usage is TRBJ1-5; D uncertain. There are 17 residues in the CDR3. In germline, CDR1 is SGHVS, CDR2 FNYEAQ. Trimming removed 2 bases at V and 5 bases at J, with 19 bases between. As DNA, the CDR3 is TGTGCCAGCAGCTTAAAGGCTCGGGCAGGTATAGATCAGCCCCAGCATTTT. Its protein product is CASSLKARAGIDQPQHF.

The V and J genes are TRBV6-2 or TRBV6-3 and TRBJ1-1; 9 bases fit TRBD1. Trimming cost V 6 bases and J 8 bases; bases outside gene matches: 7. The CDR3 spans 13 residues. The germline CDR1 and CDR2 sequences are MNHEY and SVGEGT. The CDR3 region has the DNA TGTGCCAGCAGACCACAGGGGGCAGGGGAAGCTTTCTTT. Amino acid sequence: CASRPQGAGEAFF.

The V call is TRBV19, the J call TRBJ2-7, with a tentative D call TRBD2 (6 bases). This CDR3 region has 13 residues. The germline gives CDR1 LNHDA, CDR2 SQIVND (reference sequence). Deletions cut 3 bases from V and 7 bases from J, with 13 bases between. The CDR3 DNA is TGTGCCAGTAGTATGTGGGGCGCGGGGGAGCAGTACTTC. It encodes CASSMWGAGEQYF.

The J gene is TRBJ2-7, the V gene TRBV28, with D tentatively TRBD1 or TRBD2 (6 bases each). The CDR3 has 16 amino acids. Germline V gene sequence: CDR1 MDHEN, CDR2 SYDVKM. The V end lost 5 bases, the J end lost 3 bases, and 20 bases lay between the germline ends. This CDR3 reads CASSPTYGGTLYEQYV. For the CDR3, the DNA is TGTGCCAGCAGTCCGACCTACGGGGGCACACTCTACGAGCAGTACGTC.

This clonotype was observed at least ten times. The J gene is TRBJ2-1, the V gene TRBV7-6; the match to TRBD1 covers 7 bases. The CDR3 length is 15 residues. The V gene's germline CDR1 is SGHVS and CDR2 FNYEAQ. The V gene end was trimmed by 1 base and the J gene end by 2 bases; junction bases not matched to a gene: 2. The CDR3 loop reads CASSLEGGAYNEQFF. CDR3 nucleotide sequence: TGTGCCAGCAGCTTAGAAGGGGGCGCCTACAATGAGCAGTTCTTC.

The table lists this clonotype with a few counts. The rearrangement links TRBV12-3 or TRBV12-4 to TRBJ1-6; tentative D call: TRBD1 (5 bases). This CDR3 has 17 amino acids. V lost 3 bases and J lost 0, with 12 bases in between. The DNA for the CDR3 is TGTGCCAGCAGTTTGACAGTCCCGAGCTCCTATAATTCACCCCTCCACTTT. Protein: CASSLTVPSSYNSPLHF.

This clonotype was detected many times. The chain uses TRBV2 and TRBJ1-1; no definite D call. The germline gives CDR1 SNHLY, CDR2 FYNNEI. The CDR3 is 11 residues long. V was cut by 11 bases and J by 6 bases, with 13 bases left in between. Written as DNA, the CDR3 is TGTGCCGGGAGACAAGCCTCTGAAGCTTTCTTT. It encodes CAGRQASEAFF.

CDR3 coding DNA: TGTGCCAGCAGCTTCAATCTAGCGGGGACTAGCACAGATACGCAGTATTTT. This codes for CASSFNLAGTSTDTQYF. V is TRBV5-6 and J is TRBJ2-3; TRBD2 matches 9 bases. This CDR3 region has 17 residues. V gave up 2 bases and J gave up 0 bases; unmatched junction bases: 7. The germline V gene has CDR1 SGHDT and CDR2 YYEEEE.

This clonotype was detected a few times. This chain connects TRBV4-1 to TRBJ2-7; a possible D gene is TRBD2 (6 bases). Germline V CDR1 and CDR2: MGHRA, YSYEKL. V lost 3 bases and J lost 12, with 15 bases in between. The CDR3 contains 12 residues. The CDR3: CASSHLGGEVYF. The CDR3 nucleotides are TGCGCCAGCAGCCATTTGGGAGGCGAGGTGTACTTC.

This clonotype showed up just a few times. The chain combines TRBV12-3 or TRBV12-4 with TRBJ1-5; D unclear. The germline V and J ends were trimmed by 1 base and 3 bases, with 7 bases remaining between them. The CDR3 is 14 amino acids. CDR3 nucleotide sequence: TGTGCCAGCAGTTTAGACAGCAACAATCAGCCCCAGCATTTT. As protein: CASSLDSNNQPQHF.

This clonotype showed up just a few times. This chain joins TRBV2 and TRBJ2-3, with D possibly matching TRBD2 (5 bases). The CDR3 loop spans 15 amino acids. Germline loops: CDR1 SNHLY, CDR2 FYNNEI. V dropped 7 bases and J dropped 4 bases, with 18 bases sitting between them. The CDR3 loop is CASTLEGGPPDTQYF. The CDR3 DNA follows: TGTGCCAGCACCCTAGAGGGCGGTCCCCCAGATACGCAGTATTTT.

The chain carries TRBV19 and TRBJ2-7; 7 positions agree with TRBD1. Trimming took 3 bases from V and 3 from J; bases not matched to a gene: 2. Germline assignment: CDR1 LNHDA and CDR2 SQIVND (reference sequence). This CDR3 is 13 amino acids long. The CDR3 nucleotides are TGTGCCAGTAGTATCGGGACAGACTACGAGCAGTACGTC. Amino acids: CASSIGTDYEQYV.

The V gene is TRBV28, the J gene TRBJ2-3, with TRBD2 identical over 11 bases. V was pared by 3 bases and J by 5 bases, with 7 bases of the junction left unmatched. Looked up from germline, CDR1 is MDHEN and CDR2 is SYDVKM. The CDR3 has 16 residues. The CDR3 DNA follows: TGTGCCAGCAGTTTCCCCCATAGCGGGGGGGAAGATACGCAGTATTTT. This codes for CASSFPHSGGEDTQYF.